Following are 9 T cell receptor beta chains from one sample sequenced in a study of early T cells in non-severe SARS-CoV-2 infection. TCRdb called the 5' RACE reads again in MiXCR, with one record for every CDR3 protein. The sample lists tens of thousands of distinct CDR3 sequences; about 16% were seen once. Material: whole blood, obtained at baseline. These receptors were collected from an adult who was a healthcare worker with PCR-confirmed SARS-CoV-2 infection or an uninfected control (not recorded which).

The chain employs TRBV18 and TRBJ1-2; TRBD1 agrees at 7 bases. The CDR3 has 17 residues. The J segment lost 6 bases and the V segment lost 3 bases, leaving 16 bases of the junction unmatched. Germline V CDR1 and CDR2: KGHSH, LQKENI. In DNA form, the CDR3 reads TGTGCCAGCTCACCCCTCCAGACAGGGAAAGGTGGAGATGGCTACACCTTC. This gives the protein CASSPLQTGKGGDGYTF.

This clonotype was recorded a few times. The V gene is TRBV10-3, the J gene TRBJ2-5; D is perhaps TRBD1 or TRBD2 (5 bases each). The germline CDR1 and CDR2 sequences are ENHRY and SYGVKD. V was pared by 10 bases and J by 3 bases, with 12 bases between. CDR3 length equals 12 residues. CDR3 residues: CATGTAEETQYF. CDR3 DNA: TGTGCCACCGGGACGGCCGAAGAGACCCAGTACTTC.

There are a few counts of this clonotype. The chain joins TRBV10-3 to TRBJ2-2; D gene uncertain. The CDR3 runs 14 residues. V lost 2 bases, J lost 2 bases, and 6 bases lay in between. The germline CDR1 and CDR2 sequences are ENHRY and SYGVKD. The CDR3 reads CAISELINTGELFF. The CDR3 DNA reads TGTGCCATCAGTGAGCTGATCAACACCGGGGAGCTGTTTTTT.

CDR3 bases: TGTGCCAGCTCACCGACTACCGGGACAGGGGGAGATGGCTACACCTTC. Encoded protein: CASSPTTGTGGDGYTF. This chain connects TRBV18 to TRBJ1-2, with 11 bases aligning to TRBD1. With 3 bases clipped from V and 6 bases from J, the junction kept 9 bases outside the gene matches. Germline CDR1 is KGHSH and CDR2 is LQKENI. The CDR3 is 16 amino acids.

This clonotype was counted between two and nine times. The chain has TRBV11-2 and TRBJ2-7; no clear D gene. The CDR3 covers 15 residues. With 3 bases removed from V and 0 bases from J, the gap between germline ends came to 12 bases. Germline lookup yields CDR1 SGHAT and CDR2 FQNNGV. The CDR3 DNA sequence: TGTGCCAGCAGCTTCGTCGATCAGAGCTCCTACGAGCAGTACTTC. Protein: CASSFVDQSSYEQYF.

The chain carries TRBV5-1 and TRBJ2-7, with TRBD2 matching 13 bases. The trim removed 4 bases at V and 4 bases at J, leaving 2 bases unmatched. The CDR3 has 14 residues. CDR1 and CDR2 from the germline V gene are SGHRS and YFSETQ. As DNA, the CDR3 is TGCGCCAGCAGCGGACTAGCGGGAGCTTACGAGCAGTACTTC. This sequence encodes CASSGLAGAYEQYF.

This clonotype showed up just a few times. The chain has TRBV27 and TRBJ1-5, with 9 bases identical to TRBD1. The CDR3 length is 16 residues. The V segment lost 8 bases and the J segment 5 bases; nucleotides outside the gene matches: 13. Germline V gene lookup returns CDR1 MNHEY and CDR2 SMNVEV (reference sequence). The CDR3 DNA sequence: TGTGCCAGCCGGTCTGTGGGGACAGGGAGGCATCAGCCCCAGCATTTT. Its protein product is CASRSVGTGRHQPQHF.

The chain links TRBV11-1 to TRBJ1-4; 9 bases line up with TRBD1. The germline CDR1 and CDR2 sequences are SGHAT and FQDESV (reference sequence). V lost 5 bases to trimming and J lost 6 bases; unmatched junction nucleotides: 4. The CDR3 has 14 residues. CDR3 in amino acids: CASSDRTGDEKLFF. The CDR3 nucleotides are TGTGCCAGCAGCGATCGGACAGGGGATGAAAAACTGTTTTTT.

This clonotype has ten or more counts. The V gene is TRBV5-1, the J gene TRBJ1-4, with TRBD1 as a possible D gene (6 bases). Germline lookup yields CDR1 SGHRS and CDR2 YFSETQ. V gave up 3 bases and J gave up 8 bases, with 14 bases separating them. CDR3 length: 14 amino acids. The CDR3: CASSSGQRGEKLFF. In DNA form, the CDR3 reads TGCGCCAGCAGCTCCGGACAGAGGGGGGAAAAACTGTTTTTT.